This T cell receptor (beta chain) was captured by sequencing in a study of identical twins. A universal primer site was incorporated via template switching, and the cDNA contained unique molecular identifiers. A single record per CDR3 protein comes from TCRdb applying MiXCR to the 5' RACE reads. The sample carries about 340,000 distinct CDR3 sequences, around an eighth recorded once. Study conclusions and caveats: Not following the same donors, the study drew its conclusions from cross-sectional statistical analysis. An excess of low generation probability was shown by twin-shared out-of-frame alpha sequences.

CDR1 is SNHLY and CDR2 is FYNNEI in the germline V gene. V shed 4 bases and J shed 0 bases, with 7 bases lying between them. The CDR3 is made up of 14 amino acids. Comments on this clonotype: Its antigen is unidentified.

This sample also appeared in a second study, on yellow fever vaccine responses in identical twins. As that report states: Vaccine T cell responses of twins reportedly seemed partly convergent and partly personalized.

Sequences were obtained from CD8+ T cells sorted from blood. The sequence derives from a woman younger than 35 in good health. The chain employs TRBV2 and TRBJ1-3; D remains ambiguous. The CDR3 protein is CASSGVPSGNTIYF. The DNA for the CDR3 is TGTGCCAGCAGTGGCGTCCCCTCTGGAAACACCATATATTTT.